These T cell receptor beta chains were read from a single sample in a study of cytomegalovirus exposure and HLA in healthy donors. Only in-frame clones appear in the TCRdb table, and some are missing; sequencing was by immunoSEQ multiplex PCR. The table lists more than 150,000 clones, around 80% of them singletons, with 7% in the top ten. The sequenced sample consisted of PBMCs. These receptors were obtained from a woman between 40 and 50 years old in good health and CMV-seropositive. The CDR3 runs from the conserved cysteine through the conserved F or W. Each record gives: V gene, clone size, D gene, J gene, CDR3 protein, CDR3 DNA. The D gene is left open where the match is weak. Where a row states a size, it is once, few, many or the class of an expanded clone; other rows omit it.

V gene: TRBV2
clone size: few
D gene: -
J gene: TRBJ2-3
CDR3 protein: CASSAPGGASTDTQYF
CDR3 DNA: TGTGCCAGCAGTGCCCCCGGCGGAGCTAGCACAGATACGCAGTATTTT

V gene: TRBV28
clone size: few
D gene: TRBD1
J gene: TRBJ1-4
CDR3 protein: CASSHGQGVKKLFF
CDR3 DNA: TGTGCCAGCAGTCACGGACAGGGTGTTAAAAAACTGTTTTTT

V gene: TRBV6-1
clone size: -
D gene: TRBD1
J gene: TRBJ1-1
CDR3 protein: CASSARDRGWSTVLNTEAFF
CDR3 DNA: TGTGCCAGCAGTGCCCGGGACAGAGGGTGGTCTACGGTTCTGAACACTGAAGCTTTCTTT

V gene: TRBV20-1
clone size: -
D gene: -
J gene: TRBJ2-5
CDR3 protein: CSARAEETQYF
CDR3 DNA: TGCAGTGCTAGAGCCGAAGAGACCCAGTACTTC

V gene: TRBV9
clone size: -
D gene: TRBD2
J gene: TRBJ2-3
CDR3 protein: CASSVVGGSTDTQYF
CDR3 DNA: TGTGCCAGCAGCGTAGTCGGGGGGAGCACAGATACGCAGTATTTT

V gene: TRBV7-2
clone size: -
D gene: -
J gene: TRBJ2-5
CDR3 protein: CASSSPDTRQETQYF
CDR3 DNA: TGTGCCAGCAGCTCGCCGGACACGAGACAAGAGACCCAGTACTTC

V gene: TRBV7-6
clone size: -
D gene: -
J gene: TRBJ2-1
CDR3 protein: CASSFGDSYNEQFF
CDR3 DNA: TGTGCCAGCAGCTTCGGGGACTCTTACAATGAGCAGTTCTTC

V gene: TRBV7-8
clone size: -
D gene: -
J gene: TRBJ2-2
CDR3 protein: CASSPYTGELFF
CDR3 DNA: TGTGCCAGCAGCCCATACACCGGGGAGCTGTTTTTT

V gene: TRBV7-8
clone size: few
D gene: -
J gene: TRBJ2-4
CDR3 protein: CASSPGSRDPNIQYF
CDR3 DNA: TGTGCCAGCAGCCCCGGATCGCGGGACCCAAACATTCAGTACTTC

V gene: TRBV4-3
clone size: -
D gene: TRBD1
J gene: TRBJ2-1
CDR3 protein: CASSPWTGLYNEQFF
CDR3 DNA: TGCGCCAGCAGCCCGTGGACAGGGTTGTACAATGAGCAGTTCTTC

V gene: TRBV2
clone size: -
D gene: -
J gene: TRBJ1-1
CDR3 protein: CASSLAGGNTEAFF
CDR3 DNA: TGTGCCAGTAGCCTGGCAGGAGGCAACACTGAAGCTTTCTTT

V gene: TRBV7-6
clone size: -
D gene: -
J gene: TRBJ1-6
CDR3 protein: CASSSEVQGYNSPLHF
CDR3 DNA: TGTGCCAGCAGCTCCGAAGTACAGGGATATAATTCACCCCTCCACTTT

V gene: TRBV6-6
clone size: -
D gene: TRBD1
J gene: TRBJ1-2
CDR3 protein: CASSSAGTGNGYTF
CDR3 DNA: TGTGCCAGCAGTTCCGCCGGGACAGGGAATGGCTACACCTTC

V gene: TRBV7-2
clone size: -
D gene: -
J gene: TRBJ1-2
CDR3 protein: CASSLAGNYGYTF
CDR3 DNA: TGTGCCAGCAGCTTAGCCGGTAACTATGGCTACACCTTC

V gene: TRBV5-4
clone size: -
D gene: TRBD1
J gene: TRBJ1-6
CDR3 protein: CASRGGQGGSPLHF
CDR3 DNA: TGTGCCAGCAGAGGGGGACAGGGTGGTTCACCCCTCCACTTT

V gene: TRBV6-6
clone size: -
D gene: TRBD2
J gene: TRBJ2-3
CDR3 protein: CATSPRGDSTDTQYF
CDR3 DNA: TGTGCCACCTCCCCGCGGGGGGATAGCACAGATACGCAGTATTTT

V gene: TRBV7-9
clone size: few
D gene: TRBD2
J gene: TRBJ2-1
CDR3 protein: CSSSVLAGGYSYNEQFF
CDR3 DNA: TGTTCCAGCAGCGTATTAGCGGGGGGATACTCCTACAATGAGCAGTTCTTC

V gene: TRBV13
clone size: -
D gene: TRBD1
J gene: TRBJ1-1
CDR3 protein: CASSLLGQLMNTEAFF
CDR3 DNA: TGTGCCAGCAGCTTATTGGGACAGCTCATGAACACTGAAGCTTTCTTT

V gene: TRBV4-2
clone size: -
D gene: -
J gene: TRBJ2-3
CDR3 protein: CASSQEVGGLADTQYF
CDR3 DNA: TGTGCCAGCAGCCAAGAAGTGGGGGGGCTGGCAGATACGCAGTATTTT

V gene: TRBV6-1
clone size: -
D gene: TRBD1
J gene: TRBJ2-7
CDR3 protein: CASRGDRGSHEQYF
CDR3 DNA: TGTGCCAGCAGGGGGGACAGGGGATCCCACGAGCAGTACTTC

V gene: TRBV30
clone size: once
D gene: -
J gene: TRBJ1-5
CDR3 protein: CAWRIPGGQPQHF
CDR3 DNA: TGTGCCTGGAGGATCCCGGGGGGTCAGCCCCAGCATTTT

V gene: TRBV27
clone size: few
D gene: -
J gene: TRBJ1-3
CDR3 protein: CASSSHSSGNTIYF
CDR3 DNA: TGTGCCAGCAGTTCACACAGCTCTGGAAACACCATATATTTT

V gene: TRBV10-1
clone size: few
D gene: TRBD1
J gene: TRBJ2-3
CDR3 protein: CASSEGTASDTQYF
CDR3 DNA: TGCGCCAGCAGTGAAGGGACAGCGTCAGATACGCAGTATTTT

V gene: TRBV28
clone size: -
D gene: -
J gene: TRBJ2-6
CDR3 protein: CASIPAGAGANVLTF
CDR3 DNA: TGTGCCAGCATTCCGGCGGGTGCTGGGGCCAACGTCCTGACTTTC

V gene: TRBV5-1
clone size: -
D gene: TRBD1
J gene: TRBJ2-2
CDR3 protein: CASSLDRGPNTGELFF
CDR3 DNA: TGCGCCAGCAGCTTAGACAGGGGACCGAACACCGGGGAGCTGTTTTTT

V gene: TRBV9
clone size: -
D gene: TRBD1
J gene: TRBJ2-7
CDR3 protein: CASSLGTGGREQYF
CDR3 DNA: TGTGCCAGCAGCCTGGGGACAGGGGGTCGCGAGCAGTACTTC

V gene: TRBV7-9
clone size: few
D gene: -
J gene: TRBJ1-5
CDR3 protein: CSSSLGSGVNPHPQHF
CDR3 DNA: TGTTCCAGCAGCTTAGGTTCCGGGGTGAACCCCCATCCCCAGCATTTT

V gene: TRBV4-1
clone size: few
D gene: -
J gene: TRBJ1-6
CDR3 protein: CASSGQTVTHSPLHF
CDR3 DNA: TGCGCCAGCAGCGGCCAGACAGTCACTCATTCACCCCTCCACTTT

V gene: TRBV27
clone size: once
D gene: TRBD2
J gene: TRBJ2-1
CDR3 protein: CASSLGLAIYNEQFF
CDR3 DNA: TGTGCCAGCAGTTTGGGACTAGCGATCTACAATGAGCAGTTCTTC

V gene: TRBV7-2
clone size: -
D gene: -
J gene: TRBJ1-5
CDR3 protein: CASSERTVGYSNQPQHF
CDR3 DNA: TGTGCCAGCAGTGAACGGACAGTGGGATATAGCAATCAGCCCCAGCATTTT

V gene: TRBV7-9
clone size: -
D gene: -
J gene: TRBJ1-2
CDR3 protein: CATADSNYGYTF
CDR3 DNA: TGTGCCACCGCGGACAGTAACTATGGCTACACCTTC

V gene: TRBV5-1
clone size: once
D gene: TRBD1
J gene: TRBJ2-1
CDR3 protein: CASSFPGQLNEQFF
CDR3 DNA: TGCGCCAGCAGCTTCCCGGGACAGCTCAATGAGCAGTTCTTC

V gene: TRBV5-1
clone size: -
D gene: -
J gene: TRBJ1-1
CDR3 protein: CASSLAGGGPEAFF
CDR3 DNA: TGCGCCAGCAGCTTGGCGGGGGGAGGCCCTGAAGCTTTCTTT

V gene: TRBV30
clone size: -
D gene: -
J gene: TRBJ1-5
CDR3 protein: CAWTESDGGQPQHF
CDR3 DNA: TGTGCCTGGACGGAGTCGGACGGAGGTCAGCCCCAGCATTTT

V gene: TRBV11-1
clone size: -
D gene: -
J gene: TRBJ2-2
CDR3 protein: CASSFAAGGELFF
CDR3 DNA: TGTGCCAGCAGCTTCGCGGCGGGCGGGGAGCTGTTTTTT

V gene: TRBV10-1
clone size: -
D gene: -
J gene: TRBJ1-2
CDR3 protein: CASSDAFGHGYGYTF
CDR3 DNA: TGCGCCAGCAGTGACGCCTTTGGACACGGCTATGGCTACACCTTC

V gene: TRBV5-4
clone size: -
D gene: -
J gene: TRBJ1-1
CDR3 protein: CASSSGGLGLRSTEAFF
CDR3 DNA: TGTGCCAGCAGCTCGGGAGGCCTTGGGTTAAGGAGCACTGAAGCTTTCTTT

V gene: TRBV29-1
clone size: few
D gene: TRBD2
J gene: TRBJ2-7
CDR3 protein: CSASGGSSYEQYF
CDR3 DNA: TGCAGCGCAAGCGGGGGGAGCTCCTACGAGCAGTACTTC

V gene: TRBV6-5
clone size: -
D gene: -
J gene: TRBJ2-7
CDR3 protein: CASSRGSYEQYF
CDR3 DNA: TGTGCCAGCAGCCGGGGCTCCTACGAGCAGTACTTC

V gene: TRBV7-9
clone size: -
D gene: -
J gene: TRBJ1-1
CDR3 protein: CASSLFPREAFF
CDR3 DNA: TGTGCCAGCAGCTTGTTTCCTCGTGAAGCTTTCTTT

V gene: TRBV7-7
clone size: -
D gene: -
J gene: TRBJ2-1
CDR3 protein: CASSFGSGYNEQFF
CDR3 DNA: TGTGCCAGCAGCTTCGGCTCAGGATACAATGAGCAGTTCTTC

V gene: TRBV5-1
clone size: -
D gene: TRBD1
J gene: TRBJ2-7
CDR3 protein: CASSLGDRVSYEQYF
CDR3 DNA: TGCGCCAGCAGCTTGGGGGACAGGGTCAGCTACGAGCAGTACTTC

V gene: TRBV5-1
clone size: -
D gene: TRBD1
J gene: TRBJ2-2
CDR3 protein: CASSFTSTGASYTGELFF
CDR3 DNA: TGCGCCAGCAGCTTCACCAGTACAGGGGCCTCGTACACCGGGGAGCTGTTTTTT

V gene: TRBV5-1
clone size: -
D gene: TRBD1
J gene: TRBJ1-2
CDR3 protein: CASSLEVGDREGGYTF
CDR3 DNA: TGCGCCAGCAGCTTGGAAGTAGGAGACAGGGAAGGCGGCTACACCTTC

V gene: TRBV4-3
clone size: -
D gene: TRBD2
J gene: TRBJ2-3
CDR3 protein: CASSQDTSGVTDTQYF
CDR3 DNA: TGCGCCAGCAGCCAAGATACTAGCGGAGTCACAGATACGCAGTATTTT